These 8 T cell receptor beta chains were sequenced from one sample in a study of blood T cell repertoires in COVID-19. TCRdb keeps only in-frame clones here, not all; method: immunoSEQ multiplex PCR. The top ten clones hold approximately 6.6% of a sample with over 200,000 clones, about four fifths of them seen once. The sample consisted of PBMCs or T cells enriched from blood (not recorded which). Every receptor here comes from a woman in her thirties or forties who had recovered from COVID-19.

The V gene is TRBV4-2, the J gene TRBJ2-6; D uncertain. This CDR3 has 16 residues. The V end lost 0 bases, the J end lost 0 bases, and 6 bases lay between the germline ends. CDR1 and CDR2 (germline): LGHNA, YNFKEQ. CDR3 in amino acids: CASSQETSSGANVLTF. As DNA, the CDR3 is TGTGCCAGCAGCCAAGAAACAAGCTCTGGGGCCAACGTCCTGACTTTC.

The chain links TRBV5-1 to TRBJ2-3; possible D gene TRBD2, 6 bases. In germline, CDR1 is SGHRS, CDR2 YFSETQ. This CDR3 is 16 amino acids long. V was pared by 0 bases and J by 5 bases, with 16 bases between. The CDR3 protein is CASSLDGGRTRDTQYF. CDR3 nucleotides: TGCGCCAGCAGCTTGGATGGGGGGAGGACACGAGATACGCAGTATTTT.

This clone appeared once. V is TRBV6-5 and J is TRBJ2-2; 8 bases map to TRBD2. Looked up from germline, CDR1 is MNHEY and CDR2 is SVGAGI. The CDR3 consists of 15 residues. J lost 6 bases, V lost 6 bases, and 9 bases had no gene match. CDR3 sequence reads: CASSRGTRSAGELFF. The CDR3 DNA reads as TGTGCCAGCAGCCGTGGGACTAGGTCGGCCGGGGAGCTGTTTTTT.

This clone was counted between two and nine times. This sequence joins TRBV7-2 and TRBJ2-1, with 12 bases that match TRBD2. From germline, CDR1 is SGHTA and CDR2 FQGNSA. Germline trimming cut 5 bases from V and 9 bases from J; bases unmatched to any gene: 11. The CDR3 covers 16 residues. The CDR3 nucleotides read TGTGCCAGCAGCGAACCTAGCGGGAGGGCCCTGCGTGAGCAGTTCTTC. Its translation: CASSEPSGRALREQFF.

V usage is TRBV7-3 and J usage is TRBJ2-1; TRBD1 matches 8 bases. CDR3 size: 12 residues. Unmatched junction bases numbered 6, after V lost 2 bases and J lost 15 bases. Germline V gene sequence: CDR1 SGHTA, CDR2 FQGTGA. CDR3: CASSLGPGQAFF. CDR3 bases: TGTGCCAGCAGCTTAGGACCGGGACAGGCGTTCTTC.

The V call is TRBV7-8, the J call TRBJ1-2, with 10 positions matching TRBD1. V lost 4 bases to trimming and J lost 8 bases; unmatched junction nucleotides: 7. CDR1 and CDR2 (germline): SGHVS, FQNEAQ. The CDR3 loop spans 14 amino acids. Here the CDR3 reads CASSWGQGLEGYTF. DNA of the CDR3: TGTGCCAGCAGCTGGGGACAGGGGCTCGAGGGCTACACCTTC.

This rearrangement joins TRBV6-5 to TRBJ2-7; the match to TRBD1 covers 10 bases. The CDR3 is 14 residues long. From germline, CDR1 is MNHEY and CDR2 SVGAGI. The V and J ends lost 5 bases and 6 bases, in that order; junction bases with no gene match: 7. The chain's CDR3 is CASSPRQGAGEQYV. CDR3 bases: TGTGCCAGCAGTCCAAGACAGGGGGCGGGCGAGCAGTACGTC.

The chain links TRBV29-1 to TRBJ1-1; TRBD1 might be the D (6 bases). The germline CDR1 and CDR2 sequences are SQVTM and ANQGSEA. The length of the CDR3 is 13 residues. V gave up 7 bases and J gave up 1 base, with 13 bases separating them. CDR3 protein: CSGWGLENTEAFF. CDR3 DNA: TGCAGCGGCTGGGGGCTCGAGAACACTGAAGCTTTCTTT. The whole variable domain, filled in from reference TRBV29-1 and TRBJ1-1, reads SAVISQKPSRDICQRGTSLTIQCQVDSQVTMMFWYRQQPGQSLTLIATANQGSEATYESGFVIDKFPISRPNLTFSTLTVSNMSPEDSSIYLCSGWGLENTEAFFGQGTRLTVV.